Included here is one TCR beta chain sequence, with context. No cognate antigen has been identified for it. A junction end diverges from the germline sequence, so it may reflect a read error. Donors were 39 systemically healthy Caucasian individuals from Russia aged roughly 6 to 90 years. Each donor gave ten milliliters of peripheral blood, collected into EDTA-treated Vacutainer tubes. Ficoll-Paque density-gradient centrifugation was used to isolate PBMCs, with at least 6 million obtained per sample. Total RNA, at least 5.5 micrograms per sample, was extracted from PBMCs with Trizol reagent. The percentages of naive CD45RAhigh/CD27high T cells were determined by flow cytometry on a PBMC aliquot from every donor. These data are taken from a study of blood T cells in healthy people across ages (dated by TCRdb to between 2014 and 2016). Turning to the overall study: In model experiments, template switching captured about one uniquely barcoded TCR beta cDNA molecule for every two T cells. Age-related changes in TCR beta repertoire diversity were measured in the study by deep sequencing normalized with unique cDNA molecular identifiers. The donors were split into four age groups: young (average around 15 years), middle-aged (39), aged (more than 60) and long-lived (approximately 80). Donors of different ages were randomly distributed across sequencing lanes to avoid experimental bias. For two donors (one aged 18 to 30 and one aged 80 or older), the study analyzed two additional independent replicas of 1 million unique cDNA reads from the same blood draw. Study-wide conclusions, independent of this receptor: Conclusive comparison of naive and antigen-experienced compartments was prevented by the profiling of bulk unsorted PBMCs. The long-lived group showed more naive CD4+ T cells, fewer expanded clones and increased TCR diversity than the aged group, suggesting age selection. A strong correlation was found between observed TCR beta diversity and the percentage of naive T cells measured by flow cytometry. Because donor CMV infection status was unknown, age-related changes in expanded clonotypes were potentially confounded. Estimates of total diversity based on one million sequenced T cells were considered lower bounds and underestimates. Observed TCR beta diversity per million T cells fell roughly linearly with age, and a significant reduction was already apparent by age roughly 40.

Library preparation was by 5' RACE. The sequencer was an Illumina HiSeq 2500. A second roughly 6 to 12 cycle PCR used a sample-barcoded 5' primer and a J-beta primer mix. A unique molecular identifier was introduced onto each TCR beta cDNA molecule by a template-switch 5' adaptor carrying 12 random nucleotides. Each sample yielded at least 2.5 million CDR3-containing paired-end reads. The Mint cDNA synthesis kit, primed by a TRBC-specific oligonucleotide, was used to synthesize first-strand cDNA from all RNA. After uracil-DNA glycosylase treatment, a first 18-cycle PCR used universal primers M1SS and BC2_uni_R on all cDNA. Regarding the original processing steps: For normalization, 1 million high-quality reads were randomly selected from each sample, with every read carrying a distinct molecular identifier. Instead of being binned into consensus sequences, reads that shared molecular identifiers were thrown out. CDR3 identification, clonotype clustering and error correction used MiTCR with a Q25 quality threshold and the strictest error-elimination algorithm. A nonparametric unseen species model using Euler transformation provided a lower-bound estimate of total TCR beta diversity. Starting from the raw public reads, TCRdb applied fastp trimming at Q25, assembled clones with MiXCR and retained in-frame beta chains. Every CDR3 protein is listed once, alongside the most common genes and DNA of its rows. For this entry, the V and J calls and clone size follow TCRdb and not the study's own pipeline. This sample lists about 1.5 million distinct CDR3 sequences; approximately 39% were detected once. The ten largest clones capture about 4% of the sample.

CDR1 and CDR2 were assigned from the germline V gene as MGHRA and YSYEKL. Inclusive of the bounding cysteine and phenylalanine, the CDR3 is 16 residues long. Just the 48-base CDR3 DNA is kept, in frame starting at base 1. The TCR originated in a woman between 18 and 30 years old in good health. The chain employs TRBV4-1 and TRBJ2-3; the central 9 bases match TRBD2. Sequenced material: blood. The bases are TGCGCCAGCAGAAGGACTGGCGGGGGGGCTACAGATACGCGGTATTTT. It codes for CASRRTGGGATDTRYF.